This T cell receptor beta chain emerged from a study of cytomegalovirus exposure and HLA in healthy donors. The CDR3 spans 15 residues. Unmatched junction bases numbered 6, after V lost 1 base and J lost 7 bases. Per germline, CDR1 LGHNA and CDR2 YNFKEQ. PCR primers comprised 60 Vbeta and 13 Jbeta primers. Profiled with immunoSEQ multiplex PCR; TCRdb holds only in-frame clones, not every one. The data hold 65,000 to 85,000 clones, with about 65% observed a single time. General study findings and limits: Presence/absence analyses rested on an assumption that sequencing depth was roughly uniform across donors. For TCR beta chains, V- and J-gene trimming was later linked to a missense DCLRE1C variant. Researchers had no immune exposure information except CMV serostatus available. Cytomegalovirus status, reportedly, was diagnosed with high specificity and sensitivity by the classifier.

A note on this clone: No antigen is known for it.

The J gene is TRBJ1-5, the V gene TRBV4-2, with TRBD1 identical over 8 bases. This TCR was sampled from a woman in her twenties or thirties in good health and CMV-seronegative. Sequenced: PBMCs. CDR3 sequence reads: CASSQGTGLGQPQHF. CDR3 DNA sequence: TGTGCCAGCAGCCAAGGGACAGGGCTTGGGCAGCCCCAGCATTTT.